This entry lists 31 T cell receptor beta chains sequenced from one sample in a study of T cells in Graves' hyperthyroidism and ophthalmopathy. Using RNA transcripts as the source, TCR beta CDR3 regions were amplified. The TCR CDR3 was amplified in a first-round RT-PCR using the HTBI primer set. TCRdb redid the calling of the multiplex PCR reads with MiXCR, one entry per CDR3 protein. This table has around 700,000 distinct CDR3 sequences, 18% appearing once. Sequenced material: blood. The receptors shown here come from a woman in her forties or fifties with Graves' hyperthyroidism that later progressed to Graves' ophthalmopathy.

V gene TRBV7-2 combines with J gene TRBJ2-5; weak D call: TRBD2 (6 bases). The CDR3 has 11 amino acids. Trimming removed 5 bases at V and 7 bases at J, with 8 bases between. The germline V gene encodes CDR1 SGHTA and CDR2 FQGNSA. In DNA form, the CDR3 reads TGTGCCAGCAGCCGTAGCGGGACCCAGTACTTC. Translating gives CASSRSGTQYF.

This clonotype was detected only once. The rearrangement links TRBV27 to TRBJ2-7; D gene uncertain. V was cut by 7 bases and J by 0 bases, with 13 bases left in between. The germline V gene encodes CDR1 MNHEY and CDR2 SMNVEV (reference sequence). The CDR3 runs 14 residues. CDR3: CASTGAESSYEQYF. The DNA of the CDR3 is TGTGCCAGCACTGGTGCGGAAAGCTCCTACGAGCAGTACTTC.

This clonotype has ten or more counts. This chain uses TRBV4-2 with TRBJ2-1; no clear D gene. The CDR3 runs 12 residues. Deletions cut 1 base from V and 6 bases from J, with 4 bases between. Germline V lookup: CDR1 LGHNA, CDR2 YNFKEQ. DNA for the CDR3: TGTGCCAGCAGCCAAGCAGGCAATGAGCAGTTCTTC. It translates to CASSQAGNEQFF.

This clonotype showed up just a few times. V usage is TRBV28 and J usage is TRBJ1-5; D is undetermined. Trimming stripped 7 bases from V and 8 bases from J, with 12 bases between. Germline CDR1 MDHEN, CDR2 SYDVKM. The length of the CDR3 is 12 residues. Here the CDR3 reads CASTLPGKPQHF. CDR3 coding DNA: TGTGCCAGCACCCTTCCCGGGAAGCCCCAGCATTTT.

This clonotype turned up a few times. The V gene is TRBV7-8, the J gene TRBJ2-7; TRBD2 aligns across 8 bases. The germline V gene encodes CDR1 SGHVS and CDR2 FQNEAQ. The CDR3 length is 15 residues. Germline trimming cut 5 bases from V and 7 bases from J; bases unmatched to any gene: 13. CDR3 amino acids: CASSPLVSGAGEQYF. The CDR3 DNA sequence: TGTGCCAGCAGCCCCCTGGTTAGCGGGGCGGGAGAGCAGTACTTC.

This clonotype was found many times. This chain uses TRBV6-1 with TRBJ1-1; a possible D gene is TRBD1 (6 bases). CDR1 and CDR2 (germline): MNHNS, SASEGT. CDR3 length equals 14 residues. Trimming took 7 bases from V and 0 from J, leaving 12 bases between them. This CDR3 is CASKYWDMNTEAFF. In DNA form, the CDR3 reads TGTGCCAGCAAGTACTGGGACATGAACACTGAAGCTTTCTTT.

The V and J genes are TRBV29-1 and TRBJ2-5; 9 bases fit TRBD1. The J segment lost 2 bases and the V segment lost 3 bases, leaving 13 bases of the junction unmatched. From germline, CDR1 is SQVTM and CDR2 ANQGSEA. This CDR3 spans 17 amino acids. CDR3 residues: CSVDSPGQGRPQETQYF. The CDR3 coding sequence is TGCAGCGTTGACTCACCGGGACAGGGAAGACCACAAGAGACCCAGTACTTC.

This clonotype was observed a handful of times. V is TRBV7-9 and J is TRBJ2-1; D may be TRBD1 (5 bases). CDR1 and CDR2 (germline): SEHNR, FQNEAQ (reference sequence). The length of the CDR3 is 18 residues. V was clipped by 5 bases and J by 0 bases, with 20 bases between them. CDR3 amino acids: CASSPTEVWIGSYNEQFF. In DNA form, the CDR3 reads TGTGCCAGCAGCCCGACAGAGGTGTGGATCGGCTCCTACAATGAGCAGTTCTTC.

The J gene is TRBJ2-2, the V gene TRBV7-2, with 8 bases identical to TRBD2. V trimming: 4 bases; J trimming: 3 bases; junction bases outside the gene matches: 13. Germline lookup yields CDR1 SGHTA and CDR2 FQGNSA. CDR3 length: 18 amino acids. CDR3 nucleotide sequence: TGTGCCAGCAGCTCTAAGTCAAGACTAGCGTCGTACACCGGGGAGCTGTTTTTT. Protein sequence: CASSSKSRLASYTGELFF.

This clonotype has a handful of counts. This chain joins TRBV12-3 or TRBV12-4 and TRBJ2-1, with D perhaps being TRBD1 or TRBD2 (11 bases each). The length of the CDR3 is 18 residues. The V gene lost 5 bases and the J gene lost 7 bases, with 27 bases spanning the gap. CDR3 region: CASSPDRGRLAGGNEQFF. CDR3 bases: TGTGCCAGCAGTCCGGACAGGGGGCGGCTAGCGGGGGGAAATGAGCAGTTCTTC.

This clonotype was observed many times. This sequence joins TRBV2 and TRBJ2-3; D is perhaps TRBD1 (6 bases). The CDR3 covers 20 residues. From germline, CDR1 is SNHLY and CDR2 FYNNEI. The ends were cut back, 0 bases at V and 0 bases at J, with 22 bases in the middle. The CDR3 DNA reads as TGTGCCAGCAGTGAAGCGGACATATCCGGGACAATAGTAAGCACAGATACGCAGTATTTT. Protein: CASSEADISGTIVSTDTQYF.

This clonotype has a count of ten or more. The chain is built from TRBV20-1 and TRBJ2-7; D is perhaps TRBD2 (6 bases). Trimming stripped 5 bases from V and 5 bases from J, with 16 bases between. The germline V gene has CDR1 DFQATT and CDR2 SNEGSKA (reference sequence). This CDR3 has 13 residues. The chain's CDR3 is CSALGGAGNEQYF. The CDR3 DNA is TGCAGTGCTCTTGGTGGGGCGGGGAACGAGCAGTACTTC.

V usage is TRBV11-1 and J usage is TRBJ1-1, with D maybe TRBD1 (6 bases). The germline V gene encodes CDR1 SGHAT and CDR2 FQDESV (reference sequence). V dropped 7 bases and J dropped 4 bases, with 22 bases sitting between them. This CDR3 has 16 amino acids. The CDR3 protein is CASKLTSGGPSTEAFF. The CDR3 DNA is TGTGCCAGCAAATTAACTAGTGGGGGGCCTAGCACTGAAGCTTTCTTT.

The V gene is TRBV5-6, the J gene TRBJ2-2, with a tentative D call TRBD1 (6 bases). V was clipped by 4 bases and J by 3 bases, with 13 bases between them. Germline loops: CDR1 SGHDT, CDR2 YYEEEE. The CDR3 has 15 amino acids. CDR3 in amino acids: CASSPATGYTGELFF. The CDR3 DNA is TGTGCCAGCAGCCCGGCAACAGGGTACACCGGGGAGCTGTTTTTT.

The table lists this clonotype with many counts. CDR3 amino acids: CSAFSGGLETQYF. As DNA, the CDR3 is TGCAGTGCTTTCTCGGGGGGCCTGGAGACCCAGTACTTC. V usage is TRBV20-1 and J usage is TRBJ2-5; tentatively, D is TRBD2 (7 bases). Per germline, CDR1 DFQATT and CDR2 SNEGSKA (reference sequence). V was pared by 5 bases and J by 5 bases, with 15 bases between. The CDR3 loop spans 13 amino acids.

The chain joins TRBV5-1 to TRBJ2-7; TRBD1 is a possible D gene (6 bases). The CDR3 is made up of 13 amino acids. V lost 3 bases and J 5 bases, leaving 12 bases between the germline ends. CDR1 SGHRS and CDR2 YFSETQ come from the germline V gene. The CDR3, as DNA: TGCGCCAGCAGCTGGACAGTGGACCACGAGCAGTACTTC. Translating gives CASSWTVDHEQYF.

CDR3 coding DNA: TGTGCCAGCAGCTTGGAAGGGGTTTATGGCTACACCTTC. Protein: CASSLEGVYGYTF. The V and J genes are TRBV5-4 and TRBJ1-2; possible D gene TRBD1, 5 bases. Trimming pared 0 bases from V and 5 bases from J, leaving 8 bases between. Germline V gives CDR1 SGHNT, CDR2 YYREEE (reference sequence). The CDR3 is 13 residues long.

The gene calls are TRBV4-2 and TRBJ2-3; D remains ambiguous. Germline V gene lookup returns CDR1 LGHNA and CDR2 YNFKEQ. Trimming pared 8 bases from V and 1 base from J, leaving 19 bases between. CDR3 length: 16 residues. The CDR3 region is CASASLETLGTDTQYF. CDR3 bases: TGTGCCAGCGCCTCTTTGGAGACCCTGGGCACAGATACGCAGTATTTT.

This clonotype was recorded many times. The CDR3 bases are TGCGCCAGCAGCTTCGGGCAGGGCAGGGCACCCCTCCACTTT. Its protein product is CASSFGQGRAPLHF. The chain links TRBV5-1 to TRBJ1-6; D perhaps matches TRBD1 (5 bases). This CDR3 is built from 14 residues. Germline loops: CDR1 SGHRS, CDR2 YFSETQ. The V end lost 2 bases, the J end lost 11 bases, and 14 bases lay between the germline ends.

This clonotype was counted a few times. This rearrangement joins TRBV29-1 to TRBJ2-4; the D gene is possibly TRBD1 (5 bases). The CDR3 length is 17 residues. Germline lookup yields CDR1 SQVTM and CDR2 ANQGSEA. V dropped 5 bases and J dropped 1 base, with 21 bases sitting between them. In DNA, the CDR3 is TGCAGCGTTTCCCCCCGGCAAGGGGAAGGGGCCAAAAACATTCAGTACTTC. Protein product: CSVSPRQGEGAKNIQYF.

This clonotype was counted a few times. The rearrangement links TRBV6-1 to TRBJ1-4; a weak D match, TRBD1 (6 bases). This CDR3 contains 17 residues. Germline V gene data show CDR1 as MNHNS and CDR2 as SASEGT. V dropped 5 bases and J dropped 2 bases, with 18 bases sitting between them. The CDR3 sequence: CASSNLELGGTNEKLFF. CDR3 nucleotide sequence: TGTGCCAGCAGTAACCTCGAGTTGGGGGGCACTAATGAAAAACTGTTTTTT.

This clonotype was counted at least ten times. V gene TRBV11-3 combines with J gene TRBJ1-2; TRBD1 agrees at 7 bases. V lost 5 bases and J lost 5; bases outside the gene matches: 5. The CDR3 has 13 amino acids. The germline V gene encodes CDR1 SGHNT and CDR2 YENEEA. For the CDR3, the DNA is TGTGCCAGCAGCCCAGGGGGACCTTATGGCTACACCTTC. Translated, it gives CASSPGGPYGYTF.

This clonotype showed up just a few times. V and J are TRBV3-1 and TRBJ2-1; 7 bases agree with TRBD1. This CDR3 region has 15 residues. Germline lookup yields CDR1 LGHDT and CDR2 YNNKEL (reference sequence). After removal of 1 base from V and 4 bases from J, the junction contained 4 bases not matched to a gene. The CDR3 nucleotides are TGTGCCAGCAGCCAAGGGGCGACAGGGTACAATGAGCAGTTCTTC. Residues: CASSQGATGYNEQFF.

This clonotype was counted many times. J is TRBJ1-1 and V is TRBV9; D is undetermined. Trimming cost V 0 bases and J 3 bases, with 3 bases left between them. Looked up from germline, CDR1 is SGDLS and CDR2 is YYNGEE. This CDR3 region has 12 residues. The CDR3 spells CASSVDDTEAFF. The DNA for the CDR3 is TGTGCCAGCAGCGTAGACGACACTGAAGCTTTCTTT.

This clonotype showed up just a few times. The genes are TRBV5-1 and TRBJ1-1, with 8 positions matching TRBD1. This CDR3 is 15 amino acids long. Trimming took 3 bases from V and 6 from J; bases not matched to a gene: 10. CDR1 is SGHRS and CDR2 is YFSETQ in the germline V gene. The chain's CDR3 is CASSSQGGLVAEAFF. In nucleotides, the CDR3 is TGCGCCAGCAGCTCACAGGGGGGATTAGTCGCTGAAGCTTTCTTT.

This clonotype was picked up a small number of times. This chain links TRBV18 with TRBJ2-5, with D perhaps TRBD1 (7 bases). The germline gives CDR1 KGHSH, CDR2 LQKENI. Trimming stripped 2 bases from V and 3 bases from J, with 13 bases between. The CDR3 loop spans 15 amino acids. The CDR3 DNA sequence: TGTGCCAGCTCACCAAGGAGCAGGGGGGAAGAGACCCAGTACTTC. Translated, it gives CASSPRSRGEETQYF.

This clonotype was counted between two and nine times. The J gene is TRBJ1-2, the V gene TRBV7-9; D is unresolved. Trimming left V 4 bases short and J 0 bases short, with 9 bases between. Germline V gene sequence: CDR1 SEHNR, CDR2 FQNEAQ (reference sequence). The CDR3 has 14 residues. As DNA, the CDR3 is TGTGCCAGCAGCTGGGGAGAAGCTAACTATGGCTACACCTTC. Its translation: CASSWGEANYGYTF.

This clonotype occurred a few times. Here the CDR3 reads CASSHPSGRPKETQYF. CDR3 coding DNA: TGTGCCAGCAGTCATCCGTCCGGTCGGCCGAAAGAGACCCAGTACTTC. This chain connects TRBV6-2 or TRBV6-3 to TRBJ2-5; D is unresolved. V was clipped by 5 bases and J by 3 bases, with 19 bases between them. This CDR3 contains 16 residues. Germline CDR1 is MNHEY and CDR2 is SVGEGT.

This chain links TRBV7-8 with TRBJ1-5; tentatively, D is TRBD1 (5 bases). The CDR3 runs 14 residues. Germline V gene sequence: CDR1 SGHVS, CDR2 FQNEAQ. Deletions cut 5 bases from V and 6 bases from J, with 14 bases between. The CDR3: CASSLDQGFQPQHF. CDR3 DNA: TGTGCCAGCAGCCTAGACCAGGGTTTTCAGCCCCAGCATTTT.

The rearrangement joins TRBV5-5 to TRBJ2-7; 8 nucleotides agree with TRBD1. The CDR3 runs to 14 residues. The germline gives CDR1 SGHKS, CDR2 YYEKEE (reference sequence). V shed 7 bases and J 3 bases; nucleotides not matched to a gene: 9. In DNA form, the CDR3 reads TGTGCCAGCGCTCAGGGGGCGAGGTTCTACGAGCAGTACTTC. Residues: CASAQGARFYEQYF.

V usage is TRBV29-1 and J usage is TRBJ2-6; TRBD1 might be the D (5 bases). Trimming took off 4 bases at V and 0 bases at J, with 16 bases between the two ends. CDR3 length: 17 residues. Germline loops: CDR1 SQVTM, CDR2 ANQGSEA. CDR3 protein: CSVVDSYFYSGANVLTF. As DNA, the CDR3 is TGCAGCGTTGTCGACAGTTATTTCTACTCTGGGGCCAACGTCCTGACTTTC.